There are many counts of the clone carrying this TCR beta chain. No antigen is known for it. This beta chain turned up in a library designed for alpha chains; as an off-target read, its abundance says little. After removal of 0 bases from V and 6 bases from J, the junction contained 6 bases not matched to a gene. The CDR3 totals 16 residues. Germline V gene sequence: CDR1 MGHRA, CDR2 YSYEKL. Time point in this sample: sample taken at primary tumor resection. TCRs were sequenced from unsorted whole RNA of tumor, nontumor lung or PBMC. The data were taken from a study of spatial heterogeneity in lung cancer. Study in general: Strongly correlated with TCR transcript counts in tumor regions was a T cell module score, which was a transcriptional module score calculated from matched bulk RNA-seq.

Study outcomes and limitations: It was found that expanded intratumoral alpha and beta TCR counts tracked tumor mutation counts.

A distinct unique molecular identifier was carried by each TCR cDNA molecule. TCRdb redid the calling of the 5' RACE reads with MiXCR, one entry per CDR3 protein. This table has some 4,000 distinct CDR3 sequences, under 8% appearing once. The genes are TRBV4-1 and TRBJ2-1; TRBD2 matches at 9 bases. The source is a male donor with early-stage non-small cell lung cancer. The specimen was lung tumor tissue, collected at surgery. CDR3 residues: CASSQEAGGPGNEQFF. The CDR3 DNA follows: TGCGCCAGCAGCCAAGAGGCGGGAGGGCCCGGCAATGAGCAGTTCTTC.